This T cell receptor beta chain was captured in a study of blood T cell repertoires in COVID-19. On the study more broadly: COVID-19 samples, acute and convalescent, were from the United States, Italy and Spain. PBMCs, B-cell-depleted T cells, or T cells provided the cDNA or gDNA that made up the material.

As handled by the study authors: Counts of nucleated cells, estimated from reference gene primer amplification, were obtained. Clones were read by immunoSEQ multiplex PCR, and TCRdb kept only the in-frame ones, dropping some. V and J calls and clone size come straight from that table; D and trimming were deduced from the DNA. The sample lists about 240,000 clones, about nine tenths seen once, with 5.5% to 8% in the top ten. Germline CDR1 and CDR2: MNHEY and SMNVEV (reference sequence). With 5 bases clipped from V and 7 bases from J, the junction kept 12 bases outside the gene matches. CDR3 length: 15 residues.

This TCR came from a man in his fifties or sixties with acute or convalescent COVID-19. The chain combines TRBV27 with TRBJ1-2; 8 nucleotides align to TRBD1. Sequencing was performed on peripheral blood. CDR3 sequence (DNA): TGTGCCAGCAGTGCTCGACAGGGGACCTTGGTTGGCTACACCTTC. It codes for CASSARQGTLVGYTF.